The 17 T cell receptor beta chains in this list originate from one sample, sequenced in a study of blood T cell repertoires in COVID-19. Here immunoSEQ multiplex PCR was the method, and the copy in TCRdb shows in-frame clones only, minus some. The sample yields about 140,000 clones, just under 85% seen once. Material for sequencing was PBMCs or T cells enriched from blood (not recorded which). These receptors all stem from a woman between 40 and 50 years old who had recovered from COVID-19.

The chain combines TRBV6-1 with TRBJ1-5, with D maybe TRBD1 (5 bases). The V gene lost 4 bases and the J gene lost 3 bases, with 19 bases spanning the gap. Germline assignment: CDR1 MNHNS and CDR2 SASEGT. The CDR3 has 17 amino acids. In DNA, the CDR3 is TGTGCCAGCAGTGGGAACATAATGGGGCCTGTCAATCAGCCCCAGCATTTT. Translating gives CASSGNIMGPVNQPQHF.

The rearrangement uses TRBV10-3 and TRBJ1-2; D not resolved. The germline gives CDR1 ENHRY, CDR2 SYGVKD. The V gene lost 8 bases and the J gene lost 1 base, with 8 bases spanning the gap. CDR3 size: 12 residues. CDR3 sequence: CAILGLNYGYTF. DNA for the CDR3: TGTGCCATCCTCGGACTTAACTATGGCTACACCTTC.

This chain uses TRBV10-3 with TRBJ1-3; 8 bases agree with TRBD1. V dropped 6 bases and J dropped 10; count of bases not matched to a gene: 2. The CDR3 extends over 11 amino acids. From germline, CDR1 is ENHRY and CDR2 SYGVKD. The CDR3 DNA reads as TGTGCCATCAGGCAGGGGGCGACCATATATTTT. Protein product: CAIRQGATIYF.

This sequence joins TRBV6-5 and TRBJ1-1, with 8 nucleotides matching TRBD1. The CDR3 is 16 amino acids. Germline CDR1 and CDR2: MNHEY and SVGAGI. The junction had 7 bases not matched to a gene; V was cut back by 0 bases and J by 4 bases. CDR3 amino acids: CASSYSPTGVGTEAFF. The DNA for the CDR3 is TGTGCCAGCAGTTACTCCCCGACAGGGGTGGGCACTGAAGCTTTCTTT.

The chain links TRBV14 to TRBJ2-7, with D possibly being TRBD1 (5 bases). Germline lookup yields CDR1 SGHDN and CDR2 FVKESK. The length of the CDR3 is 16 residues. Trimming cost V 0 bases and J 4 bases, with 16 bases left between them. CDR3 nucleotides: TGTGCCAGCAGCCAAGATGACAGCCATTCTAGGTACGAGCAGTACTTC. This sequence encodes CASSQDDSHSRYEQYF.

The CDR3 nucleotides read TGTGCCAGCACGCCTCGGACAGGGGATCCCTACGAGCAGTACTTC. Its translation is CASTPRTGDPYEQYF. The rearrangement joins TRBV2 to TRBJ2-7; TRBD1 matches 9 bases. CDR1 is SNHLY, CDR2 FYNNEI, per germline. V dropped 7 bases and J dropped 2; count of bases not matched to a gene: 9. This CDR3 region has 15 residues.

The chain couples TRBV9 to TRBJ1-3; tentatively, D is TRBD1 (5 bases). With 4 bases removed from V and 3 bases from J, the gap between germline ends came to 8 bases. From germline, CDR1 is SGDLS and CDR2 YYNGEE. The CDR3 extends over 13 amino acids. CDR3: CASSLRGGNTIYF. DNA for the CDR3: TGTGCCAGCAGCCTTAGGGGTGGAAACACCATATATTTT.

In nucleotides, the CDR3 is TGTGCCAGCAGTTTTACAGGGGTCACTGAAGCTTTCTTT. It encodes CASSFTGVTEAFF. The gene calls are TRBV12-3 or TRBV12-4 and TRBJ1-1; 7 positions agree with TRBD1. The CDR3 consists of 13 residues. V lost 3 bases and J lost 4; bases outside the gene matches: 2.

The CDR3 spells CASSQEGAFGYTF. The DNA of the CDR3 is TGTGCCAGCAGCCAAGAGGGGGCGTTTGGCTACACCTTC. The chain recombines TRBV3-1 (or the pseudogene TRBV3-2) with TRBJ1-2, with D tentatively TRBD1 (6 bases). V was clipped by 0 bases and J by 7 bases, with 9 bases between them. CDR1 is LGHDT, CDR2 YNNKEL, per germline (reference sequence). The CDR3 is 13 residues long.

This clone was found once. This chain joins TRBV3-1 (or the pseudogene TRBV3-2) and TRBJ2-3, with TRBD1 as a possible D gene (5 bases). Per germline, CDR1 LGHDT and CDR2 YNNKEL (reference sequence). This CDR3 has 16 amino acids. Trimming took 0 bases from V and 1 from J, leaving 11 bases between them. CDR3 amino acids: CASSQDSGYGTDTQYF. CDR3 nucleotides: TGTGCCAGCAGCCAAGACTCAGGGTACGGCACAGATACGCAGTATTTT.

This rearrangement joins TRBV18 to TRBJ1-1; maybe TRBD1 (5 bases). The CDR3 runs to 15 residues. V was trimmed by 0 bases and J by 1 base, leaving 9 bases between them. Germline V lookup: CDR1 KGHSH, CDR2 LQKENI. The CDR3 DNA is TGTGCCAGCTCACCACCGGTGGGGCAGAACACTGAAGCTTTCTTT. Residues: CASSPPVGQNTEAFF.

This chain uses TRBV3-1 (or the pseudogene TRBV3-2) with TRBJ2-2; 7 nucleotides agree with TRBD2. V dropped 4 bases and J dropped 2; count of bases not matched to a gene: 4. The V gene's germline CDR1 is LGHDT and CDR2 YNNKEL (reference sequence). The CDR3 covers 15 residues. The CDR3 nucleotides are TGTGCCAGCAGCCGGGAGCGGGGAAACACCGGGGAGCTGTTTTTT. Translation: CASSRERGNTGELFF.

This chain uses TRBV6-5 with TRBJ2-1; 11 positions match TRBD2. Trimming removed 6 bases from V and 5 bases from J; junction bases left unmatched: 3. This CDR3 has 14 residues. Per the germline V gene, CDR1 is MNHEY and CDR2 is SVGAGI. DNA of the CDR3: TGTGCCAGCAGCACTAGCGGGGGCAACAATGAGCAGTTCTTC. The encoded protein is CASSTSGGNNEQFF.

CDR3: CASSPAGLAGTYEQYF. The CDR3, as DNA: TGTGCCAGCAGTCCCGCCGGACTAGCGGGTACATACGAGCAGTACTTC. The chain links TRBV27 to TRBJ2-7, with 11 bases lining up with TRBD2. CDR1 and CDR2 (germline): MNHEY, SMNVEV (reference sequence). This CDR3 has 16 amino acids. Trimming cost V 5 bases and J 4 bases; bases outside gene matches: 10.

The V call is TRBV19, the J call TRBJ2-7; 8 positions match TRBD1. This CDR3 has 15 amino acids. V lost 4 bases to trimming and J lost 3 bases; unmatched junction nucleotides: 8. Germline V lookup: CDR1 LNHDA, CDR2 SQIVND (reference sequence). The CDR3 is CASSTSGTGNYEQYF. The DNA for the CDR3 is TGTGCCAGTAGTACCTCCGGGACAGGTAACTACGAGCAGTACTTC.

This chain uses TRBV2 with TRBJ2-3; 8 nucleotides match TRBD1. V was pared by 6 bases and J by 5 bases, with 4 bases of the junction left unmatched. The germline gives CDR1 SNHLY, CDR2 FYNNEI. CDR3 length equals 13 residues. CDR3 sequence (DNA): TGTGCCAGCAGGCAGGGGGCGATAGATACGCAGTATTTT. This encodes CASRQGAIDTQYF.

The chain recombines TRBV29-1 with TRBJ2-7; weak D call: TRBD1 (6 bases). Germline V gives CDR1 SQVTM, CDR2 ANQGSEA. V lost 6 bases to trimming and J lost 4 bases, with 13 bases between them. This CDR3 has 12 amino acids. CDR3 in amino acids: CSVPQGEYEQYF. For the CDR3, the DNA is TGCAGCGTGCCACAGGGAGAGTACGAGCAGTACTTC.